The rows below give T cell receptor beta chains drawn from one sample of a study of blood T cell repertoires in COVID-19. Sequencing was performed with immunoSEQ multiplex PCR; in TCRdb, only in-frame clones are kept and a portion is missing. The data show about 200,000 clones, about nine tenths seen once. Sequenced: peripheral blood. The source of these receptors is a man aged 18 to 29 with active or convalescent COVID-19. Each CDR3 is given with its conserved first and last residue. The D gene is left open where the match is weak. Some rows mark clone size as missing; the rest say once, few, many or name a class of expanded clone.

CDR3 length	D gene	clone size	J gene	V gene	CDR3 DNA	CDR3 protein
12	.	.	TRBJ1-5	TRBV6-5	TGTGCCAGCAGCGGGGGTGTCCAGCCCCAGCATTTT	CASSGGVQPQHF
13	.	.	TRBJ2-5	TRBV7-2	TGTGCCAGCAGCTCTACAGGGTACGAGACCCAGTACTTC	CASSSTGYETQYF
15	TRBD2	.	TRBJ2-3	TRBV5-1	TGCGCCAGCAGCTTGTTGTACGGGGGGACAGATACGCAGTATTTT	CASSLLYGGTDTQYF
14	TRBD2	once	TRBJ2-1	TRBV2	TGTGCCAGCAGTACGGCGACTAGCCCGCATGAGCAGTTCTTC	CASSTATSPHEQFF
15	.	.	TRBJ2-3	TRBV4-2	TGTGCCAGCAGCCAAGACGTGGCTAGCGTAGATACGCAGTATTTT	CASSQDVASVDTQYF
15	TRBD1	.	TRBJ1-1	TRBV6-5	TGTGCCAGCAGCTCGGGACAGCTGATGAACACTGAAGCTTTCTTT	CASSSGQLMNTEAFF
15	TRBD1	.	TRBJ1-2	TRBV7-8	TGTGCCAGCGCCACACGAGGGGGCGCTGGCTATGGCTACACCTTC	CASATRGGAGYGYTF
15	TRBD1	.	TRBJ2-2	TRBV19	TGTGCCAGTAGTGGACAGGGGAAGAACACCGGGGAGCTGTTTTTT	CASSGQGKNTGELFF
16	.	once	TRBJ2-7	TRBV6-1	TGTGCCAGCAGTGAGGGAGGGGGGTATCGCTCCTACGAGCAGTACTTC	CASSEGGGYRSYEQYF
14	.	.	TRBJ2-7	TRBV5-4	TGTGCCAGCAGCTTGAATGAGGGGGTCTACGAGCAGTACTTC	CASSLNEGVYEQYF
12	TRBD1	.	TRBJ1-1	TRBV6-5	TGTGCCAGCAGCCGGGACAGGGTTCATGCGAGCTTT	CASSRDRVHASF
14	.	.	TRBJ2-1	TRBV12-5	TGTGCTAGTGGTTTGGTAAGAGGCTACAATGAGCAGTTCTTC	CASGLVRGYNEQFF
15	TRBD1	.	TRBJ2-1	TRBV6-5	TGTGCCAGCACGGATCCCGGGACAGGGAACAATGAGCAGTTCTTC	CASTDPGTGNNEQFF
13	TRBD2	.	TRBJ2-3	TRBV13	TGTGCCAGCAGCTCCGCCCTAGCGGCGACGCAGTATTTT	CASSSALAATQYF
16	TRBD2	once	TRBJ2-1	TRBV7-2	TGTGCCAGCAGCTTATCCCGGACTAGCGGGAGCGTTGAGCAGTTCTTC	CASSLSRTSGSVEQFF
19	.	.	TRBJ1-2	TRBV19	TGTGCCAGTAGTATAAGCTCTGGGGGCAGGGCCCTCCCTAACTATGGCTACACCTTC	CASSISSGGRALPNYGYTF
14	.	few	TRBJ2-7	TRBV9	TGTGCCAGCAGCTCGGGACTCTCCTCCTACGAGCAGTACTTC	CASSSGLSSYEQYF
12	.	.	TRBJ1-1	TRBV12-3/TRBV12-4	TGTGCCAGCAGTCAGGGGTGGACTGAAGCTTTCTTT	CASSQGWTEAFF
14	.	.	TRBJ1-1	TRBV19	TGTGCCAGTAGTATTCTGGGCTTAAACACTGAAGCTTTCTTT	CASSILGLNTEAFF
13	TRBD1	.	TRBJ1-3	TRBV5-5	TGTGCCAGCAGCCGGGACAGGGGAAACACCATATATTTT	CASSRDRGNTIYF
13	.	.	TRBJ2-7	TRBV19	TGTGCCAGTAGTATAACGGACACCTACGAGCAGTACTTC	CASSITDTYEQYF
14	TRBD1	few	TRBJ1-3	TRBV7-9	TGTGCCAGCAGCCTCTGGGACAGCCGAAACACCATATATTTT	CASSLWDSRNTIYF
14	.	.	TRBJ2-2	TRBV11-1	TGTGCCAGCAGCTTCAGGGCCAACACCGGGGAGCTGTTTTTT	CASSFRANTGELFF
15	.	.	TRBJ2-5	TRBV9	TGTGCCAGCAGCGTATCTGAACTAGCCCAAGAGACCCAGTACTTC	CASSVSELAQETQYF
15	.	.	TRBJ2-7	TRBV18	TGTGCCAGCTCACCATTTCGGGGGTCCTCCTACGAGCAGTACTTC	CASSPFRGSSYEQYF
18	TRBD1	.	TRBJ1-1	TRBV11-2	TGTGCCAGCAGCTTAGGCCGACAGGGGCCGCTGCCGAACACTGAAGCTTTCTTT	CASSLGRQGPLPNTEAFF
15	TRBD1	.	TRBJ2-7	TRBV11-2	TGTGCCAGCAGCTTAGGCGGGACAGGGATCTACGAGCAGTACTTC	CASSLGGTGIYEQYF
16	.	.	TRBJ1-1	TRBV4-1	TGCGCCAGCAGCCCCACCTCTGGACAGCTGAACACTGAAGCTTTCTTT	CASSPTSGQLNTEAFF
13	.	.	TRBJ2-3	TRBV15	TGTGCCACCAGCAGACGGACAGCAGATACGCAGTATTTT	CATSRRTADTQYF
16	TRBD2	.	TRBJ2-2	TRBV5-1	TGCGCCAGCAGCTTGCGGGCTAGCGGGGGAACCGGGGAGCTGTTTTTT	CASSLRASGGTGELFF
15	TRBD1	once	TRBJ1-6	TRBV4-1	TGCGCCAGCAGCCAACCGGGACAGCAGAATTCACCCCTCCACTTT	CASSQPGQQNSPLHF
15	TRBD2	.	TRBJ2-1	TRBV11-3	TGTGCCAGCAGCCCCCGCGGGGGGCCCCACAATGAGCAGTTCTTC	CASSPRGGPHNEQFF
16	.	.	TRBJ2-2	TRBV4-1	TGCGCCAGCAGCCAAGGAGCCGGAGCCCTGCCTCGGGAGCTGTTTTTT	CASSQGAGALPRELFF
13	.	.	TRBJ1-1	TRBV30	TGTGCCTGGGATGAGGGGGTGGGCACTGAAGCTTTCTTT	CAWDEGVGTEAFF
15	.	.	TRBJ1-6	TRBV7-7	TGTGCCAGCAGCTTAGGTCTCCGGACATATTCACCCCTCCACTTT	CASSLGLRTYSPLHF
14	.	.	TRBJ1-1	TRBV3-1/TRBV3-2	TGTGCCAGCAGCCAAGCCCGGGTTGGCACTGAAGCTTTCTTT	CASSQARVGTEAFF
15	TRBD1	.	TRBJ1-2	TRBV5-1	TGCGCCAGCAGCGTTGGCGGGACAGGGGGGGAAGGCTACACCTTC	CASSVGGTGGEGYTF
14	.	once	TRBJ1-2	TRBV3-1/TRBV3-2	TGTGCCAGCAGCATGGGAGCGGGGGGCTATGGCTACACCTTC	CASSMGAGGYGYTF
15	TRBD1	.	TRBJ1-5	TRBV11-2	TGTGCCAGCAGCTTAGATGGACAGGGCAATCAGCCCCAGCATTTT	CASSLDGQGNQPQHF
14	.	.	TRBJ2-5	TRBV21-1	TGTGCCATCTTGCGAGGCGGGAGGGCGGAGACCCAGTACTTC	CAILRGGRAETQYF
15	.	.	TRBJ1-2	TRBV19	TGTGCCAGTAGTATGGGGCCCTACCCCAACTATGGCTACACCTTC	CASSMGPYPNYGYTF
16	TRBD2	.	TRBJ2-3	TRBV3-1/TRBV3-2	TGTGCCAGCAGCCGGTTTGTAGCGGGAGGAACAGATACGCAGTATTTT	CASSRFVAGGTDTQYF
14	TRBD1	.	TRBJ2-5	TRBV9	TGTGCCAGCAGCATTGGGACAGCCCAAGAGACCCAGTACTTC	CASSIGTAQETQYF
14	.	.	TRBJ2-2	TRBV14	TGTGCCAGCAGCCAAGTTAGGGGTACCGGGGAGCTGTTTTTT	CASSQVRGTGELFF
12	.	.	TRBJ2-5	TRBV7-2	TGTGCCAGCGGAGCCAGTGTGGAGACCCAGTACTTC	CASGASVETQYF
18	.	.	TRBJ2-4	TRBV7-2	TGTGCCAGCAGCTTAGTAGGGGGTCGGCGTGGGATGGAGAACATTCAGTACTTC	CASSLVGGRRGMENIQYF
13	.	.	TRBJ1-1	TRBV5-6	TGTGCCAGCAGCTACGAGGGCCTCACTGAAGCTTTCTTT	CASSYEGLTEAFF
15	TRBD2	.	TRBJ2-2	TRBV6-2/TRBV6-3	TGTGCCAGCAGTTATAGCGGGAGGAGTACCGGGGAGCTGTTTTTT	CASSYSGRSTGELFF
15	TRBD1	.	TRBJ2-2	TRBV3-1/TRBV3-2	TGTGCCAGCAGCCAGACAGGGGGCGGCACCGGGGAGCTGTTTTTT	CASSQTGGGTGELFF